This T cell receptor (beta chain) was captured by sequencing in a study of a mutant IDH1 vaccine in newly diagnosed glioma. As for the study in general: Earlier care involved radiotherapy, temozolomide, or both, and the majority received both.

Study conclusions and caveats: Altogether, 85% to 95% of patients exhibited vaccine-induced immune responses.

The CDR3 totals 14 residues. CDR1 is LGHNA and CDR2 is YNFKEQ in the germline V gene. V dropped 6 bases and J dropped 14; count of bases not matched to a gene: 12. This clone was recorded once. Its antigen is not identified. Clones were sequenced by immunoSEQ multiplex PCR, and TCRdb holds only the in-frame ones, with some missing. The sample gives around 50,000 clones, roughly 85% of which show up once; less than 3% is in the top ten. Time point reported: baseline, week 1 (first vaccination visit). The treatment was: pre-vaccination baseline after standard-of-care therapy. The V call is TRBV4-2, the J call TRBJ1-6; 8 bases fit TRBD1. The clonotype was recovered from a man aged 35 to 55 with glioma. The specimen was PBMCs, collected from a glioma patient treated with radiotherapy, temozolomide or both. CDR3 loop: CASRSTGGLVTLHF. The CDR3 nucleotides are TGTGCCAGCAGAAGCACAGGGGGGCTCGTCACCCTCCACTTT.